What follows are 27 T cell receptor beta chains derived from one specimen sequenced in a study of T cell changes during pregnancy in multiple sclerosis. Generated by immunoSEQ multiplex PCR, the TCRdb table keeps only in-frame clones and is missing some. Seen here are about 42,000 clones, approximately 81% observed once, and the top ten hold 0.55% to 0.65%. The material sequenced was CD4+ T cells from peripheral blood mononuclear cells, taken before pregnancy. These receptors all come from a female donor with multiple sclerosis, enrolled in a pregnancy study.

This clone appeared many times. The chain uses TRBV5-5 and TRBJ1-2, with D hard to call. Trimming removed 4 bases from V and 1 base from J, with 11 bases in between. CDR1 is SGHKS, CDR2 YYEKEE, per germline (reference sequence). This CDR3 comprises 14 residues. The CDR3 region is CASSTGGSNYGYTF. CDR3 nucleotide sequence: TGTGCCAGCAGCACCGGAGGCAGTAACTATGGCTACACCTTC.

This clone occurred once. CDR3 nucleotide sequence: TGTGCCAGCAGCTTTGACAGGGCGCCCTACGAGCAGTACTTC. It yields the protein CASSFDRAPYEQYF. V and J are TRBV28 and TRBJ2-7; 7 nucleotides agree with TRBD1. The CDR3 sequence is 14 residues long. V lost 6 bases and J lost 2; bases outside the gene matches: 7. CDR1 and CDR2 from the germline V gene are MDHEN and SYDVKM.

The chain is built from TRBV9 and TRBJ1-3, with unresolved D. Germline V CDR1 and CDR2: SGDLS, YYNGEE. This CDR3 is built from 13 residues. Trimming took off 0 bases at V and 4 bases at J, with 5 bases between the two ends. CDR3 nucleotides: TGTGCCAGCAGCGTAGCTCGGGGAAACACCATATATTTT. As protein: CASSVARGNTIYF. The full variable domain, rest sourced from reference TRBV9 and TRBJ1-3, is DSGVTQTPKHLITATGQRVTLRCSPRSGDLSVYWYQQSLDQGLQFLIQYYNGEERAKGNILERFSAQQFPDLHSELNLSSLELGDSALYFCASSVARGNTIYFGEGSWLTVV.

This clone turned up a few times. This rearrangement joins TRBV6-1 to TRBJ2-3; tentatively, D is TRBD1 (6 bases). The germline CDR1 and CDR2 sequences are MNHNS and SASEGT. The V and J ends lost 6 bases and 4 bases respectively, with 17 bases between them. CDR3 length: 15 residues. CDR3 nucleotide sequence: TGTGCCAGCAGCGAACCGGGGACAATTCCAGATACGCAGTATTTT. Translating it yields CASSEPGTIPDTQYF.

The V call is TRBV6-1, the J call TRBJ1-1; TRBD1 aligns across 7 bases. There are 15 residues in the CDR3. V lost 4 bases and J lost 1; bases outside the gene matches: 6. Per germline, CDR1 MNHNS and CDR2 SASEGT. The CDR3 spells CASSVGQLKNTEAFF. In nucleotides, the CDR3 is TGTGCCAGCAGTGTGGGACAGTTGAAGAACACTGAAGCTTTCTTT.

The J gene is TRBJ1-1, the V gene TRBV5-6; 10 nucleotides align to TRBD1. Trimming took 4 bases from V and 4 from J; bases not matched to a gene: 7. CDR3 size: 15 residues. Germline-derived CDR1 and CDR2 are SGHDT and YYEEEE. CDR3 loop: CASSPDRGRGTEAFF. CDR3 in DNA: TGTGCCAGCAGCCCCGACAGGGGGCGAGGCACTGAAGCTTTCTTT.

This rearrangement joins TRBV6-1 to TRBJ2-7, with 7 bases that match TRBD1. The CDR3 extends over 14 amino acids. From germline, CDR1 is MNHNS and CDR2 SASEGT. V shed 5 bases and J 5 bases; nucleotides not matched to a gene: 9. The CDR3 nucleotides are TGTGCCAGCAGTCGACAGGGCGTGAGGGACGAGCAGTACTTC. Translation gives CASSRQGVRDEQYF.

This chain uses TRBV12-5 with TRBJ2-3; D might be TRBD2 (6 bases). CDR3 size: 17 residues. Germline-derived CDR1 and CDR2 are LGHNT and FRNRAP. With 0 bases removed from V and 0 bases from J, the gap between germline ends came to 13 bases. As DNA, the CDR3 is TGTGCTAGTGGTTTGGTACGGGAGCGCACCAGCACAGATACGCAGTATTTT. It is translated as CASGLVRERTSTDTQYF. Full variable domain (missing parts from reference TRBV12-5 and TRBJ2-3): DARVTQTPRHKVTEMGQEVTMRCQPILGHNTVFWYRQTMMQGLELLAYFRNRAPLDDSGMPKDRFSAEMPDATLATLKIQPSEPRDSAVYFCASGLVRERTSTDTQYFGPGTRLTVL.

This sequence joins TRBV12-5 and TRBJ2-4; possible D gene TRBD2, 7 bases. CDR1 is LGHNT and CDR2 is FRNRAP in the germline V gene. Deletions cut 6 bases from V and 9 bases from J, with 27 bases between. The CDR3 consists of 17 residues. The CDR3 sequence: CASGPSPRTVWEGIQYF. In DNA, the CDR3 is TGTGCTAGTGGCCCCTCCCCCCGGACAGTTTGGGAGGGCATTCAGTACTTC.

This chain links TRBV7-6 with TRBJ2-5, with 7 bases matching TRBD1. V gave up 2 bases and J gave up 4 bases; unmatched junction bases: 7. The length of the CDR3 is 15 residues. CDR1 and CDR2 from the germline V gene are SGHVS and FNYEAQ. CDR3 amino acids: CASSLSVTGRETQYF. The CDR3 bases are TGTGCCAGCAGCTTATCCGTGACAGGGCGAGAGACCCAGTACTTC.

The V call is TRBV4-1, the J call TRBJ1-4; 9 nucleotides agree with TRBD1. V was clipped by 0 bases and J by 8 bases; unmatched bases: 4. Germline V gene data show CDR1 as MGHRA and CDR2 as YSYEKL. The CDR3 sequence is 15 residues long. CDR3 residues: CASSQERQGEEKLFF. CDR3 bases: TGCGCCAGCAGCCAAGAGAGACAGGGGGAGGAAAAACTGTTTTTT.

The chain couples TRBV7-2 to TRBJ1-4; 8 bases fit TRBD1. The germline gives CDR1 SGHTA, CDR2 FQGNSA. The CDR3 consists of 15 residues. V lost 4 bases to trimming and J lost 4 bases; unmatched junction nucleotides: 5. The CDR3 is CASSSGQGGNEKLFF. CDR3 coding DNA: TGTGCCAGCAGCTCCGGACAGGGCGGTAATGAAAAACTGTTTTTT.

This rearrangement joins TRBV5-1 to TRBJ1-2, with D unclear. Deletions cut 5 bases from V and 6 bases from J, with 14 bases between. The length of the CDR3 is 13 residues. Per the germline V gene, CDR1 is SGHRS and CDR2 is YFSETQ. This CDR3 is CASRVLDRDGYTF. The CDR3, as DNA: TGCGCCAGCAGGGTGTTGGATCGGGATGGCTACACCTTC.

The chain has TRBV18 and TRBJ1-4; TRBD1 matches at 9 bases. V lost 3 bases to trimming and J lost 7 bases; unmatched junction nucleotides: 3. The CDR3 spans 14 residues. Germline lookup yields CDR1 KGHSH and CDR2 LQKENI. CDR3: CASSPGQGAEKLFF. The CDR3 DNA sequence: TGTGCCAGCTCACCGGGACAGGGCGCTGAAAAACTGTTTTTT.

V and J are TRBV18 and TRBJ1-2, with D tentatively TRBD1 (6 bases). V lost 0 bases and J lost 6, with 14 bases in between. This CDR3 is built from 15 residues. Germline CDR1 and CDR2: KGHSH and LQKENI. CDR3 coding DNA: TGTGCCAGCTCACCACCGTATGCAGGGGAAAATGGCTACACCTTC. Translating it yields CASSPPYAGENGYTF.

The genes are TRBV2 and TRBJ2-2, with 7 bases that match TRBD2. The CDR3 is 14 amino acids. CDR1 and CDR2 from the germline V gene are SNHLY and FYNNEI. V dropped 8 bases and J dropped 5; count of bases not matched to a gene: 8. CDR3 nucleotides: TGTGCCAGCGGGGGGGAGGAGGGAACCGGGGAGCTGTTTTTT. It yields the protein CASGGEEGTGELFF. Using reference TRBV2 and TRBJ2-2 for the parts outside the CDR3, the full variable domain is EPEVTQTPSHQVTQMGQEVILRCVPISNHLYFYWYRQILGQKVEFLVSFYNNEISEKSEIFDDQFSVERPDGSNFTLKIRSTKLEDSAMYFCASGGEEGTGELFFGEGSRLTVL.

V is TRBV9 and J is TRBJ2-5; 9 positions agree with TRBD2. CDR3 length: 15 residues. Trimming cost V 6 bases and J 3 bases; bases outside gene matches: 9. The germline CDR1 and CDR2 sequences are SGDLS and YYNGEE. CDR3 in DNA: TGTGCCAGCACCCTCGGGACTAGCCTTAAAGAGACCCAGTACTTC. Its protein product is CASTLGTSLKETQYF.

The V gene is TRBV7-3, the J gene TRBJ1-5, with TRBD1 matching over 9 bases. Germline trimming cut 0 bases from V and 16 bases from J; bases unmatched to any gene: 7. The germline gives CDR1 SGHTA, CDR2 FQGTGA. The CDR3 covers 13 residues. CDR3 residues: CASSLTRGQGVHF. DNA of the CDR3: TGTGCCAGCAGCTTAACGAGGGGACAGGGAGTCCATTTT.

CDR3 DNA sequence: TGTGCCAGCAGCTTGGGGACAGGGACTGGAAACACCATATATTTT. Residues: CASSLGTGTGNTIYF. The V call is TRBV7-2, the J call TRBJ1-3; 9 positions agree with TRBD1. CDR3 size: 15 residues. CDR1 and CDR2 (germline): SGHTA, FQGNSA. V was clipped by 3 bases and J by 2 bases; unmatched bases: 2.

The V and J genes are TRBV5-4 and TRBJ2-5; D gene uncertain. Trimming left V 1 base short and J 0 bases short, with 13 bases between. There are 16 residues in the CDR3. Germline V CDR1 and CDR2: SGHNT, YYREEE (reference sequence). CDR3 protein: CASSLKKPSYQETQYF. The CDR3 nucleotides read TGTGCCAGCAGCTTGAAAAAGCCCTCTTACCAAGAGACCCAGTACTTC.

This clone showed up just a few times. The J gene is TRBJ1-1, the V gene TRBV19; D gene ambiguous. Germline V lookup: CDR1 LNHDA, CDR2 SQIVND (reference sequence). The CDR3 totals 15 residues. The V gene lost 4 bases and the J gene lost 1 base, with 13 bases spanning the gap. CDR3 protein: CASSNIPPGNTEAFF. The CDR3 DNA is TGTGCCAGTAGTAATATCCCCCCAGGGAACACTGAAGCTTTCTTT.

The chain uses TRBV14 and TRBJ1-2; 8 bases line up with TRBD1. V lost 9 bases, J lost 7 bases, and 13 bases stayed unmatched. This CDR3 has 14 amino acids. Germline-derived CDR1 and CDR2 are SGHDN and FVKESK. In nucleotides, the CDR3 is TGTGCCAGGAGAGCCTGCAGGGACAGGAGTGGCTACACCTTC. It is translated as CARRACRDRSGYTF.

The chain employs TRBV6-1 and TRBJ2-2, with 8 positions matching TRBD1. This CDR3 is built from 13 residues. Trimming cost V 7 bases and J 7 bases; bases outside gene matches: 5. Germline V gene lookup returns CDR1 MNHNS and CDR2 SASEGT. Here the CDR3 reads CASTTGQVGELFF. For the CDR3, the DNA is TGTGCCAGCACCACGGGACAGGTCGGGGAGCTGTTTTTT.

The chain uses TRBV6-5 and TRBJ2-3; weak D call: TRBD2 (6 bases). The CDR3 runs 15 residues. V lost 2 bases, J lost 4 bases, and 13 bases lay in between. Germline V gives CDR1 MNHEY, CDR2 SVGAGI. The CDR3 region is CASSYLHPGADTQYF. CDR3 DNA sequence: TGTGCCAGCAGTTACCTCCACCCGGGGGCAGATACGCAGTATTTT.

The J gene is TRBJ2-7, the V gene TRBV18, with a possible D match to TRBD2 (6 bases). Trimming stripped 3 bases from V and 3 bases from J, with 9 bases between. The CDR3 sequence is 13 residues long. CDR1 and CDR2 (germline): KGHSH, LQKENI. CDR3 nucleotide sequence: TGTGCCAGCTCACCGCCTAGCGTCTACGAGCAGTACTTC. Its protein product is CASSPPSVYEQYF.

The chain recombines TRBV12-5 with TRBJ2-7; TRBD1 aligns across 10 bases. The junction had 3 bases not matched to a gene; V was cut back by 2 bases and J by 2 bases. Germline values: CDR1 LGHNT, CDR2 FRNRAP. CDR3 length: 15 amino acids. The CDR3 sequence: CASGLRGQGTYEQYF. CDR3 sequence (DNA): TGTGCTAGTGGTTTGCGGGGACAGGGGACCTACGAGCAGTACTTC.

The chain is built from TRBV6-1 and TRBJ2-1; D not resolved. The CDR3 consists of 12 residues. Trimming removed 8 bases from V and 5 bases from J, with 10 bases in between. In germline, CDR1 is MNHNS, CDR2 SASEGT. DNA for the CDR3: TGTGCCAGCGTGGCTCCTGACAATGAGCAGTTCTTC. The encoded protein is CASVAPDNEQFF.